What follows is one T cell receptor beta chain and its context. This sample is part of a study of blood T cell repertoires in COVID-19. Study details: Acute-phase and convalescent COVID-19 samples originated in the United States, Italy and Spain.

This CDR3 has 13 amino acids. Germline V lookup: CDR1 MDHEN, CDR2 SYDVKM. Trimming removed 5 bases at V and 6 bases at J, with 13 bases between. The method was immunoSEQ multiplex PCR; TCRdb's version includes in-frame clones alone and lacks a portion of them. The table has under 450,000 clones, 70% to 90% seen once. V gene TRBV28 combines with J gene TRBJ1-1; D might be TRBD1 (6 bases). This clonotype was obtained from a woman aged 45 to 65 with COVID-19, enrolled during active disease. Specimen: peripheral blood. The CDR3 DNA reads as TGTGCCAGCAGTCGGGACACGCACGCTGAAGCTTTCTTT. Translation: CASSRDTHAEAFF.